This T cell receptor beta chain stems from a study of metastatic and nonmetastatic thyroid tumors. In the study overall: A comparison of repertoires was made across blood and tumor or nodule tissue from malignant and benign thyroid patients. Study-level results: Benign nodules were reported to have significantly lower TCR beta diversity than malignant thyroid tumors, in blood and tumor.

No patient had received any treatment before thyroid surgery. CDR3 length: 10 amino acids. Germline loops: CDR1 SEHNR, CDR2 FQNEAQ (reference sequence). Trimming cost V 11 bases and J 6 bases, with 11 bases left between them. Note on this clone: Its target is unknown.

As processed by the authors: To classify distant metastasis in papillary thyroid cancer, a model was built from CDR3 differences across clinicopathological groups. MiXCR re-clonotyped the PCR reads for TCRdb. The V and J calls here are based on TCRdb, not the publication. The profile shows 25,000 to 35,000 clones, just under 25% of them singletons. The sequence was collected from a female donor with papillary thyroid cancer or a benign thyroid nodule (not recorded which). Some clones in this sample may be carry-over from other donors' samples. The chain links TRBV7-9 to TRBJ2-7; no clear D gene. The sequenced sample was blood. CDR3 sequence reads: CASVCFEQYF. The CDR3 coding sequence is TGTGCCTCGGTGTGTTTCGAGCAGTACTTC.